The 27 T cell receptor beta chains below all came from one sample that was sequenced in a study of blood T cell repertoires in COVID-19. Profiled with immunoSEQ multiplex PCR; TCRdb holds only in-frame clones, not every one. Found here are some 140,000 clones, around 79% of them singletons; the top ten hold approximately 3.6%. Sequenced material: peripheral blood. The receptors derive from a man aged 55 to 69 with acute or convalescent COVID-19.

The CDR3: CASSLLPTSGQETQYF. DNA for the CDR3: TGTGCCAGCAGCTTACTTCCTACTAGCGGACAAGAGACCCAGTACTTC. This rearrangement joins TRBV7-2 to TRBJ2-5, with 8 bases identical to TRBD2. The CDR3 is 16 residues long. Germline lookup yields CDR1 SGHTA and CDR2 FQGNSA. V shed 2 bases, J shed 2 bases, and the junction held 7 bases outside the gene matches. Drawing the rest from reference TRBV7-2 and TRBJ2-5, the complete variable domain is GAGVSQSPSNKVTEKGKDVELRCDPISGHTALYWYRQSLGQGLEFLIYFQGNSAPDKSGLPSDRFSAERTGGSVSTLTIQRTQQEDSAVYLCASSLLPTSGQETQYFGPGTRLLVL.

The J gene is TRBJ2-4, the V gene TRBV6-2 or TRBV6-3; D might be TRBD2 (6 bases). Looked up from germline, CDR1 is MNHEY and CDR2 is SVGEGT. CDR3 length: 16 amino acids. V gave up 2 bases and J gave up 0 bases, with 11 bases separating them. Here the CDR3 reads CASSYRRGLAKNIQYF. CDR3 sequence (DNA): TGTGCCAGCAGTTACCGGCGGGGTCTAGCCAAAAACATTCAGTACTTC.

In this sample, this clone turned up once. CDR3 protein: CASSRSQGSYNEQFF. As DNA, the CDR3 is TGCGCCAGCAGCCGGTCACAGGGCTCCTACAATGAGCAGTTCTTC. This chain uses TRBV4-3 with TRBJ2-1; D is perhaps TRBD1 (6 bases). The V and J ends lost 4 bases and 0 bases respectively, with 10 bases between them. The CDR3 is 15 residues long. The germline CDR1 and CDR2 sequences are LGHNA and YSLEER.

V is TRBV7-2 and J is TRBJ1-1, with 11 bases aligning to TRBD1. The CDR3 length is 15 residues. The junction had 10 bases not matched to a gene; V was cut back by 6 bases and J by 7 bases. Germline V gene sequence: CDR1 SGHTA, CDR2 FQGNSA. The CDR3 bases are TGTGCCAGCAGGGCCGGGACAGGGGGAACAAGTGAAGCTTTCTTT. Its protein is CASRAGTGGTSEAFF. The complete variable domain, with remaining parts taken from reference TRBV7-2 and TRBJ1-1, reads GAGVSQSPSNKVTEKGKDVELRCDPISGHTALYWYRQSLGQGLEFLIYFQGNSAPDKSGLPSDRFSAERTGGSVSTLTIQRTQQEDSAVYLCASRAGTGGTSEAFFGQGTRLTVV.

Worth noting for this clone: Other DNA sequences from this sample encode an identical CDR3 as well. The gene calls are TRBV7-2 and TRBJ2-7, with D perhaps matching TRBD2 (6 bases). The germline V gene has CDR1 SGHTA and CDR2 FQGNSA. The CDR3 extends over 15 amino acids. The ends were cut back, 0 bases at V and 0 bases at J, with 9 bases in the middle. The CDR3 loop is CASSLAGGSSYEQYF. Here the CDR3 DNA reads TGTGCCAGCAGCTTAGCGGGAGGCTCCTCCTACGAGCAGTACTTC.

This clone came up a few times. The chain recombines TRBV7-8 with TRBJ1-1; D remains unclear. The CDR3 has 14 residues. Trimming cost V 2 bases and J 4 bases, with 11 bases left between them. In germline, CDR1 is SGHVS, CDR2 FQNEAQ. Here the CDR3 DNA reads TGTGCCAGCAGCTTATCACGAGGACTCACTGAAGCTTTCTTT. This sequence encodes CASSLSRGLTEAFF.

The CDR3 sequence: CGADRANTGELFF. The CDR3, as DNA: TGCGGGGCGGACAGAGCGAACACCGGGGAGCTGTTTTTT. This chain joins TRBV29-1 and TRBJ2-2; tentative D call: TRBD1 (6 bases). CDR3 size: 13 residues. Germline V gene data show CDR1 as SQVTM and CDR2 as ANQGSEA.

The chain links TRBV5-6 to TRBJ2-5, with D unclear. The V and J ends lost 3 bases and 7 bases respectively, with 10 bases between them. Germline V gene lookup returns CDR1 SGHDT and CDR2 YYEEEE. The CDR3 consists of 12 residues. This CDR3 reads CASSSPPLTQYF. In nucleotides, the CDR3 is TGTGCCAGCAGCTCCCCCCCTCTGACCCAGTACTTC.

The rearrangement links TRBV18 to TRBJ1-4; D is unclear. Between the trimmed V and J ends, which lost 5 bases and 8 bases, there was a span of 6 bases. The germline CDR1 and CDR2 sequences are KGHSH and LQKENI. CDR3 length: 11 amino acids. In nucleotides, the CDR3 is TGTGCCAGCTCAAAGGAGGAAAAACTGTTTTTT. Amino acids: CASSKEEKLFF.

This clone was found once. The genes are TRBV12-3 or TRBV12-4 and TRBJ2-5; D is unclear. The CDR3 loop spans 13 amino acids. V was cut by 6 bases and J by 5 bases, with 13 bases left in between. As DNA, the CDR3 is TGTGCCAGCAGCACCCGTGACGGGGAGACCCAGTACTTC. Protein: CASSTRDGETQYF.

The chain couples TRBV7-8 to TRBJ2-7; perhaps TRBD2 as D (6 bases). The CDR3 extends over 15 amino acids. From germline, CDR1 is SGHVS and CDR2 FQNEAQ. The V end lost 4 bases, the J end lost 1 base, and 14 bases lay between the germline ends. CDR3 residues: CASSSIAVASYEQYF. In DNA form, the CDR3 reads TGTGCCAGCAGCTCTATAGCGGTAGCTTCCTACGAGCAGTACTTC.

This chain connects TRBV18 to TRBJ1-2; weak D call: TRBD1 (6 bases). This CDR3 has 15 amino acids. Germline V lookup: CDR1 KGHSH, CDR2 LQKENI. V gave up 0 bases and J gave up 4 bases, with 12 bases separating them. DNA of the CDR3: TGTGCCAGCTCACCACCTACAGGGACAAGCTATGGCTACACCTTC. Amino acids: CASSPPTGTSYGYTF. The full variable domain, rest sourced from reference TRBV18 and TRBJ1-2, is NAGVMQNPRHLVRRRGQEARLRCSPMKGHSHVYWYRQLPEEGLKFMVYLQKENIIDESGMPKERFSAEFPKEGPSILRIQQVVRGDSAAYFCASSPPTGTSYGYTFGSGTRLTVV.

This chain's CDR3 is CASTAGFSNQPQHF. DNA of the CDR3: TGTGCCAGCACGGCAGGATTTAGCAATCAGCCCCAGCATTTT. The gene calls are TRBV2 and TRBJ1-5; D gene ambiguous. The V end was cut by 7 bases, the J end by 0 bases, with 10 bases between. Germline V lookup: CDR1 SNHLY, CDR2 FYNNEI. The CDR3 runs to 14 residues. The full variable domain, rest sourced from reference TRBV2 and TRBJ1-5, is EPEVTQTPSHQVTQMGQEVILRCVPISNHLYFYWYRQILGQKVEFLVSFYNNEISEKSEIFDDQFSVERPDGSNFTLKIRSTKLEDSAMYFCASTAGFSNQPQHFGDGTRLSIL.

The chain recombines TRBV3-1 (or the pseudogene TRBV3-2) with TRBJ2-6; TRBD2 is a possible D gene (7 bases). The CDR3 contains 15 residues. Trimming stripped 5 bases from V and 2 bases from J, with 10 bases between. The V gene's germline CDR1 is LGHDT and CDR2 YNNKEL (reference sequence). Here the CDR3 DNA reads TGTGCCAGCAGCGGGAGGGGGGCTGGGGCCAACGTCCTGACTTTC. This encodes CASSGRGAGANVLTF.

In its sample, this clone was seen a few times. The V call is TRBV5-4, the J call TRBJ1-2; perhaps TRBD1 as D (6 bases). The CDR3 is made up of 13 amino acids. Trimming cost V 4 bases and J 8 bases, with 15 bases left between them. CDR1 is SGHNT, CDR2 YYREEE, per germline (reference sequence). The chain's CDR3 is CASSPGVASGYTF. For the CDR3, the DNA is TGTGCCAGCAGCCCAGGGGTTGCTAGCGGCTACACCTTC. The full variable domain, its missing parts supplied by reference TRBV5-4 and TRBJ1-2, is ETGVTQSPTHLIKTRGQQVTLRCSSQSGHNTVSWYQQALGQGPQFIFQYYREEENGRGNFPPRFSGLQFPNYSSELNVNALELDDSALYLCASSPGVASGYTFGSGTRLTVV.

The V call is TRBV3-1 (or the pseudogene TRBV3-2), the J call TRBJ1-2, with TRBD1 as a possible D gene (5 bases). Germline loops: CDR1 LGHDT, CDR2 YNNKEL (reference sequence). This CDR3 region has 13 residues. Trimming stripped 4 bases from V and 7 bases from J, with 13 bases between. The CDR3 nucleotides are TGTGCCAGCAGCCGGGGGGGGACGGGTGGCTACACCTTC. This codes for CASSRGGTGGYTF.

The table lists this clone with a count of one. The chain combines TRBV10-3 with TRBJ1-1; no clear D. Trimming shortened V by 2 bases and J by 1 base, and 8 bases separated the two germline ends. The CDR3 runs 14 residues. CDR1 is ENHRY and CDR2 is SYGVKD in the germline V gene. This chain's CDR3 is CAISENNRNTEAFF. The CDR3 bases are TGTGCCATCAGTGAGAACAATCGGAACACTGAAGCTTTCTTT.

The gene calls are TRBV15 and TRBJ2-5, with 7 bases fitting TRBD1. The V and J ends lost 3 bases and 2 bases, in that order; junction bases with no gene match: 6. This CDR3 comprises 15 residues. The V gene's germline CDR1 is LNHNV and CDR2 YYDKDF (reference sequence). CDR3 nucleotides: TGTGCCACCAGCAGTGGGGACAGCCCACAAGAGACCCAGTACTTC. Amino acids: CATSSGDSPQETQYF.

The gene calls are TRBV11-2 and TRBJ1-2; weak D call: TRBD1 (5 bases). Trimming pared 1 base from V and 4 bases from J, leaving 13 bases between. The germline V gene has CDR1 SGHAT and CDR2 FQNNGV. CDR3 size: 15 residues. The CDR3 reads CASSLADGGFYGYTF. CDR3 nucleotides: TGTGCCAGCAGCTTAGCGGACGGGGGATTCTATGGCTACACCTTC.

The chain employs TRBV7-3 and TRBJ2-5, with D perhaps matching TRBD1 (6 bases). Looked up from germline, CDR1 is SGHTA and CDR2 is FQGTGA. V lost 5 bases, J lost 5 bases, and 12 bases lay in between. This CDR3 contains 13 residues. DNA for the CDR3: TGTGCCAGCAGCCGAGGTCAGGGGGAGACCCAGTACTTC. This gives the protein CASSRGQGETQYF.

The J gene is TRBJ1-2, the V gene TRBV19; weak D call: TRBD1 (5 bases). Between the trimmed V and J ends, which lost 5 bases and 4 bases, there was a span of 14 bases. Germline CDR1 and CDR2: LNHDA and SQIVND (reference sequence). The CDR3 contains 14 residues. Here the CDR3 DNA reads TGTGCCAGTAGTGGGGCGATTGACAGCTATGGCTACACCTTC. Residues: CASSGAIDSYGYTF.

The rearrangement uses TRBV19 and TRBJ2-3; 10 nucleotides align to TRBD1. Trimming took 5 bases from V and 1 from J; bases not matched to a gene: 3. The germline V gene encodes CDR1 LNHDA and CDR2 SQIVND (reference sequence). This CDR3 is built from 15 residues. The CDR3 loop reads CASSPGTGGTDTQYF. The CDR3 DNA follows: TGTGCCAGTAGTCCGGGGACAGGGGGCACAGATACGCAGTATTTT.

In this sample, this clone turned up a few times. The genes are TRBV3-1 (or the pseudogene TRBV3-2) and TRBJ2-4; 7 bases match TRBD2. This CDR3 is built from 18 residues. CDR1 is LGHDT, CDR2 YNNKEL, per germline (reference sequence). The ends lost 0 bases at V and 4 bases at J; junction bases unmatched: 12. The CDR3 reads CASSQDPAGEAPKNIQYF. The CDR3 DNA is TGTGCCAGCAGCCAAGACCCTGCGGGGGAGGCCCCAAAAAACATTCAGTACTTC.

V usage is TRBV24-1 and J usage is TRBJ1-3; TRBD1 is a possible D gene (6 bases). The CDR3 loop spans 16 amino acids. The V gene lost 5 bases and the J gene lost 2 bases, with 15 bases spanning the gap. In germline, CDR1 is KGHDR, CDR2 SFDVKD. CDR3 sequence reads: CATSASQGEAGNTIYF. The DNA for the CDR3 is TGTGCCACCAGTGCCTCACAGGGAGAAGCTGGAAACACCATATATTTT.

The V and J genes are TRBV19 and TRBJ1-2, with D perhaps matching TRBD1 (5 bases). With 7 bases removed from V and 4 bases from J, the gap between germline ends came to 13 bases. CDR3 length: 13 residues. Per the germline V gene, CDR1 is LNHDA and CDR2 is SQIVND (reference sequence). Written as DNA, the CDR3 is TGTGCCAGTACCCCGGACAATATCTATGGCTACACCTTC. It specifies CASTPDNIYGYTF.

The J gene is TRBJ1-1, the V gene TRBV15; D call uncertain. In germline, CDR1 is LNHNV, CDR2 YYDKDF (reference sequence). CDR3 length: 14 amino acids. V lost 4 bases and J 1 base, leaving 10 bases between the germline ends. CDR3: CATSKRPENTEAFF. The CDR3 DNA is TGTGCCACCAGCAAGAGGCCCGAGAACACTGAAGCTTTCTTT.

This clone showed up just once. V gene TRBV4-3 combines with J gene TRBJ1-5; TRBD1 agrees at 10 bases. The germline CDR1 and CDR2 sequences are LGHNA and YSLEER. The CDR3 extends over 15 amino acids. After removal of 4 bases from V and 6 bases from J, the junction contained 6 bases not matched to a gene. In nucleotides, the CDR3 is TGCGCCAGCAGCCGGACAGGGGGGGGACGTCAGCCCCAGCATTTT. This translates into CASSRTGGGRQPQHF.